This T cell receptor (beta chain) came from a study of T cell repertoires in cytomegalovirus infection (dated by TCRdb to between 2018 and 2021). Background on the whole study: Recently identified HLA-C-restricted CMV epitopes, whose presentation resists viral immunomodulation, were targeted by peptide stimulations together with well-studied HLA-B-restricted epitopes. The HLA type of each donor mattered for the analysis, because public TCR beta signatures pointed to carriage of CMV infection along with the matching HLA type. Results and caveats for the whole study, not just this receptor: The ex vivo response was dominated by HLA-C-restricted CMV-specific TCR beta clonotypes, which also provided the single most frequent clonotype in two of eight donors. Carriers of CMV infection plus the relevant HLA type were discriminated by the cumulative frequency of public TCR beta family members in the study cohort and in an independent roughly 320-donor cohort.

In the paper's terms, the treatment or condition label means: in vitro stimulation with specific CMV peptide epitopes to enrich CMV-specific T cells. From a lookup of the germline V gene, CDR1 and CDR2 are MDHEN and SYDVKM. The CDR3 runs 15 amino acids, cysteine and phenylalanine included. Only the CDR3 part of the read is kept: 45 bases, read in frame from the first base. V is shortened by 7 bases, J by 3 bases, and the region joining them spans 15 bases. The reads were generated on an Illumina HiSeq 1500. Starting from the raw public reads, TCRdb applied fastp trimming at Q25, assembled clones with MiXCR and retained in-frame beta chains. Each entry is one CDR3 protein sequence, shown with its most common DNA and genes. For this sample the table gives about 350,000 distinct CDR3 sequences, of which around a third were detected only once. The biggest ten clones account for roughly 13% of the sample.

This clonotype was observed a handful of times. Its specific antigen is unknown. Base quality data are lacking; no much larger clone is found one base away. The rearranged segments are TRBV28 and TRBJ2-2; no D gene call is confident. Sequencing was performed on cultured PBMCs, taken from culture after CMV antigen stimulation. The TCR sequence derives from a human donor in good health (CMV status not recorded). Some clones in this sample may be carry-over from other donors' samples. The sequenced DNA: TGTGCCAGCACCCCCGGCGGCAGCTACACCGGGGAGCTGTTTTTT. This codes for CASTPGGSYTGELFF. Full variable domain (CDR3 extended with the reference TRBV28 and TRBJ2-2 proteins): DVKVTQSSRYLVKRTGEKVFLECVQDMDHENMFWYRQDPGLGLRLIYFSYDVKMKEKGDIPEGYSVSREKKERFSLILESASTNQTSMYLCASTPGGSYTGELFFGEGSRLTVL.